This entry lists 28 T cell receptor beta chains sequenced from one sample in a study of blood T cell repertoires in COVID-19. Sequencing was performed with immunoSEQ multiplex PCR; in TCRdb, only in-frame clones are kept and a portion is missing. The sample has fewer than 25,000 clones, around 87% seen once. Specimen: peripheral blood. Receptors originate from a human donor with active COVID-19. The donor label of this sample is uncertain.

This chain uses TRBV6-1 with TRBJ2-3; D gene ambiguous. CDR3 size: 12 residues. The V gene lost 1 base and the J gene lost 6 bases, with 5 bases spanning the gap. Germline CDR1 reads MNHNS; CDR2 reads SASEGT. The CDR3 DNA reads as TGTGCCAGCAGTGAAGTGAGTGATACGCAGTATTTT. It yields the protein CASSEVSDTQYF.

This clone was found once. The CDR3: CAWSDSGTGGEAFF. In DNA form, the CDR3 reads TGTGCCTGGAGTGACTCCGGGACTGGGGGTGAAGCTTTCTTT. This sequence joins TRBV30 and TRBJ1-1, with D perhaps TRBD1 (5 bases). Germline V gene sequence: CDR1 GTSNPN, CDR2 SVGIG (reference sequence). Trimming pared 1 base from V and 7 bases from J, leaving 16 bases between. CDR3 length: 14 residues. Looking up the rest from reference TRBV30 and TRBJ1-1 gives the full variable domain: SQTIHQWPATLVQPVGSPLSLECTVEGTSNPNLYWYRQAAGRGLQLLFYSVGIGQISSEVPQNLSASRPQDRQFILSSKKLLLSDSGFYLCAWSDSGTGGEAFFGQGTRLTVV.

CDR3 DNA: TGTGCCAGCAGCCGCGGAAGGGGAACGTTCCAGCCCCAGCATTTT. Its protein product is CASSRGRGTFQPQHF. The V gene is TRBV11-2, the J gene TRBJ1-5, with D tentatively TRBD1 (5 bases). This CDR3 has 15 amino acids. Germline V gives CDR1 SGHAT, CDR2 FQNNGV. The V and J ends lost 5 bases and 7 bases respectively, with 18 bases between them.

This clone was counted a single time. This chain joins TRBV9 and TRBJ1-2; tentative D call: TRBD1 (6 bases). The CDR3 has 13 residues. Germline values: CDR1 SGDLS, CDR2 YYNGEE. With 4 bases removed from V and 3 bases from J, the gap between germline ends came to 10 bases. CDR3: CASSSSGDYGYTF. In DNA form, the CDR3 reads TGTGCCAGCAGCTCCTCAGGGGACTATGGCTACACCTTC.

The chain is built from TRBV3-1 (or the pseudogene TRBV3-2) and TRBJ2-1, with unresolved D. The germline CDR1 and CDR2 sequences are LGHDT and YNNKEL (reference sequence). The ends were cut back, 7 bases at V and 7 bases at J, with 14 bases in the middle. The CDR3 sequence is 13 residues long. CDR3 in amino acids: CASTPTGYNEQFF. The CDR3 DNA reads as TGTGCCAGCACCCCGACGGGTTATAATGAGCAGTTCTTC.

This clone was counted a few times. The J gene is TRBJ2-5, the V gene TRBV9; D may be TRBD2 (5 bases). V lost 0 bases to trimming and J lost 4 bases, with 13 bases between them. In germline, CDR1 is SGDLS, CDR2 YYNGEE. The CDR3 covers 15 residues. CDR3 sequence: CASSVAYAGGETQYF. Here the CDR3 DNA reads TGTGCCAGCAGCGTAGCTTATGCCGGAGGAGAGACCCAGTACTTC.

V usage is TRBV4-3 and J usage is TRBJ2-3; D is possibly TRBD2 (6 bases). Germline loops: CDR1 LGHNA, CDR2 YSLEER. Trimming stripped 1 base from V and 4 bases from J, with 12 bases between. There are 15 residues in the CDR3. The CDR3 nucleotides are TGCGCCAGCAGCCAAGTGGCCGGGAGCCCAGATACGCAGTATTTT. Translation: CASSQVAGSPDTQYF.

V and J are TRBV2 and TRBJ2-1; weak D call: TRBD2 (6 bases). The V gene's germline CDR1 is SNHLY and CDR2 FYNNEI. V gave up 6 bases and J gave up 8 bases, with 23 bases separating them. This CDR3 region has 16 residues. The CDR3 loop reads CASRWGVSVVLDEQFF. Written as DNA, the CDR3 is TGTGCCAGCAGGTGGGGGGTTTCGGTGGTTTTAGATGAGCAGTTCTTC.

The genes are TRBV6-2 or TRBV6-3 and TRBJ2-5, with D perhaps matching TRBD1 (6 bases). There are 13 residues in the CDR3. With 4 bases removed from V and 4 bases from J, the gap between germline ends came to 10 bases. Germline lookup yields CDR1 MNHEY and CDR2 SVGEGT. The CDR3 spells CASSWTASETQYF. For the CDR3, the DNA is TGTGCCAGCAGTTGGACAGCATCAGAGACCCAGTACTTC.

J is TRBJ1-2 and V is TRBV6-5, with 9 nucleotides matching TRBD1. Germline trimming cut 9 bases from V and 7 bases from J; bases unmatched to any gene: 3. Germline lookup yields CDR1 MNHEY and CDR2 SVGAGI. The CDR3 consists of 11 residues. In nucleotides, the CDR3 is TGTGCCAGTGGGACAGGGCTTGGCTACACCTTC. Encoded protein: CASGTGLGYTF.

The chain employs TRBV23-1 and TRBJ2-3; 8 bases agree with TRBD1. TRBV23-1 is treated as an ORF (open reading frame) with a function not yet certain. The trim removed 3 bases at V and 4 bases at J, leaving 15 bases unmatched. CDR3 size: 18 residues. The CDR3 here is CASSHRSERTGLADTQYF. DNA of the CDR3: TGCGCCAGCAGTCACCGGTCCGAACGGACAGGGCTGGCAGATACGCAGTATTTT.

This clone came up once. The chain recombines TRBV28 with TRBJ1-5; TRBD1 matches 8 bases. V gave up 4 bases and J gave up 1 base; unmatched junction bases: 6. Looked up from germline, CDR1 is MDHEN and CDR2 is SYDVKM. The CDR3 has 16 amino acids. CDR3 in amino acids: CASSSEQGGSNQPQHF. In DNA, the CDR3 is TGTGCCAGCAGTTCAGAACAGGGGGGCAGCAATCAGCCCCAGCATTTT.

This chain connects TRBV5-1 to TRBJ1-6; 8 bases match TRBD1. The CDR3 runs 15 residues. The germline CDR1 and CDR2 sequences are SGHRS and YFSETQ. V lost 2 bases to trimming and J lost 8 bases; unmatched junction nucleotides: 6. This CDR3 reads CASSLRDRGDSPLHF. As DNA, the CDR3 is TGCGCCAGCAGCTTAAGAGACAGGGGAGATTCACCCCTCCACTTT.

This clone was counted a single time. The chain links TRBV7-2 to TRBJ1-2; D uncertain. The CDR3 runs to 13 residues. From germline, CDR1 is SGHTA and CDR2 FQGNSA. Trimming cost V 0 bases and J 6 bases, with 8 bases left between them. The CDR3 loop reads CASSLASTDGYTF. The CDR3 DNA reads as TGTGCCAGCAGCTTAGCGTCTACAGATGGCTACACCTTC.

This rearrangement joins TRBV5-1 to TRBJ2-7, with 9 bases identical to TRBD1. Per the germline V gene, CDR1 is SGHRS and CDR2 is YFSETQ. The CDR3 loop spans 14 amino acids. V dropped 5 bases and J dropped 4; count of bases not matched to a gene: 7. The CDR3 DNA follows: TGCGCCAGCAGTCAACAGGGGGCGGGATACGAGCAGTACTTC. Amino acid sequence: CASSQQGAGYEQYF.

The rearrangement uses TRBV18 and TRBJ2-7, with TRBD1 as a possible D gene (6 bases). Looked up from germline, CDR1 is KGHSH and CDR2 is LQKENI. The CDR3 contains 13 residues. Between the trimmed V and J ends, which lost 2 bases and 6 bases, there was a span of 11 bases. CDR3 in amino acids: CASSPRSRGEQYF. The CDR3 bases are TGTGCCAGCTCACCAAGGAGCAGGGGCGAGCAGTACTTC.

The V call is TRBV7-3, the J call TRBJ2-1; 7 positions match TRBD2. Germline CDR1 is SGHTA and CDR2 is FQGTGA. The length of the CDR3 is 18 residues. V dropped 2 bases and J dropped 4; count of bases not matched to a gene: 14. The CDR3 nucleotides are TGTGCCAGCAGCTTAGAGGGGCCAGCTAGCGGACCTTACAATGAGCAGTTCTTC. Protein product: CASSLEGPASGPYNEQFF.

This clone was counted between two and nine times. This rearrangement joins TRBV28 to TRBJ1-2; no clear D. Trimming removed 5 bases at V and 4 bases at J, with 14 bases between. Germline lookup yields CDR1 MDHEN and CDR2 SYDVKM. The CDR3 has 14 amino acids. In DNA form, the CDR3 reads TGTGCCAGCAGTGAAGGCGGGGTAGGCTATGGCTACACCTTC. This translates into CASSEGGVGYGYTF.

This chain connects TRBV18 to TRBJ1-2; 9 bases map to TRBD1. Trimming removed 2 bases from V and 2 bases from J; junction bases left unmatched: 6. Germline lookup yields CDR1 KGHSH and CDR2 LQKENI. The CDR3 has 16 residues. CDR3 protein: CASSPTAGQGNYGYTF. The DNA of the CDR3 is TGTGCCAGCTCACCAACCGCGGGACAGGGCAACTATGGCTACACCTTC.

The chain uses TRBV2 and TRBJ2-7, with 8 nucleotides matching TRBD1. CDR3 length: 13 amino acids. Germline V gene lookup returns CDR1 SNHLY and CDR2 FYNNEI. The J segment lost 0 bases and the V segment lost 6 bases, leaving 1 base of the junction unmatched. Written as DNA, the CDR3 is TGTGCCAGCAGGACAGGGGTCTCCTACGAGCAGTACTTC. This codes for CASRTGVSYEQYF. The variable domain in full, completed from reference TRBV2 and TRBJ2-7, reads EPEVTQTPSHQVTQMGQEVILRCVPISNHLYFYWYRQILGQKVEFLVSFYNNEISEKSEIFDDQFSVERPDGSNFTLKIRSTKLEDSAMYFCASRTGVSYEQYFGPGTRLTVT.

The chain employs TRBV7-2 and TRBJ2-1, with 10 nucleotides matching TRBD1. CDR1 is SGHTA and CDR2 is FQGNSA in the germline V gene. V lost 1 base and J lost 7; bases outside the gene matches: 4. The CDR3 extends over 15 amino acids. The CDR3 DNA follows: TGTGCCAGCAGCTTAGGACAGGGGGCGTTTAATGAGCAGTTCTTC. This encodes CASSLGQGAFNEQFF. The variable domain in full, completed from reference TRBV7-2 and TRBJ2-1, reads GAGVSQSPSNKVTEKGKDVELRCDPISGHTALYWYRQSLGQGLEFLIYFQGNSAPDKSGLPSDRFSAERTGGSVSTLTIQRTQQEDSAVYLCASSLGQGAFNEQFFGPGTRLTVL.

The chain uses TRBV5-1 and TRBJ2-7, with D possibly being TRBD2 (5 bases). This CDR3 is built from 15 residues. The germline V and J ends were trimmed by 1 base and 2 bases, with 13 bases remaining between them. The germline gives CDR1 SGHRS, CDR2 YFSETQ. The CDR3 region is CASSLRGSYPYEQYF. CDR3 nucleotides: TGCGCCAGCAGCTTGCGAGGGTCCTACCCCTACGAGCAGTACTTC.

The rearrangement links TRBV6-5 to TRBJ1-1; 9 bases are a match to TRBD1. The CDR3 covers 13 residues. Trimming cost V 6 bases and J 4 bases; bases outside gene matches: 3. Germline V lookup: CDR1 MNHEY, CDR2 SVGAGI. CDR3: CASRGQGRTEAFF. The DNA for the CDR3 is TGTGCCAGCAGGGGACAGGGCCGCACTGAAGCTTTCTTT.

The chain employs TRBV11-2 and TRBJ2-1; 9 nucleotides align to TRBD1. Losses at the gene ends were 6 bases for V and 9 bases for J; bases not matched to a gene: 18. Germline V gene data show CDR1 as SGHAT and CDR2 as FQNNGV. This CDR3 spans 17 amino acids. The CDR3 is CASSPIPPLTGGSEQFF. As DNA, the CDR3 is TGTGCCAGCAGTCCAATTCCACCCCTCACAGGGGGCAGTGAGCAGTTCTTC.

This chain joins TRBV14 and TRBJ2-3; D is unclear. The CDR3 is made up of 14 amino acids. V lost 0 bases and J 6 bases, leaving 10 bases between the germline ends. Germline CDR1 SGHDN, CDR2 FVKESK. Here the CDR3 reads CASSQDWATDTQYF. The CDR3 DNA reads as TGTGCCAGCAGCCAAGATTGGGCTACGGATACGCAGTATTTT.

This rearrangement joins TRBV5-5 to TRBJ2-7, with D possibly TRBD1 on 6 matching bases. Germline CDR1 reads SGHKS; CDR2 reads YYEKEE (reference sequence). Trimming pared 2 bases from V and 3 bases from J, leaving 12 bases between. The CDR3 is 14 residues long. CDR3 loop: CASSLRGHIYEQYF. CDR3 sequence (DNA): TGTGCCAGCAGCTTAAGGGGACACATCTACGAGCAGTACTTC.

The chain uses TRBV29-1 and TRBJ2-7, with D unclear. Germline-derived CDR1 and CDR2 are SQVTM and ANQGSEA. The CDR3 covers 12 residues. The V end was cut by 1 base, the J end by 1 base, with 5 bases between. In DNA form, the CDR3 reads TGCAGCGTTGAAGCCTCTTCCTACGAGCAGTACTTC. It is translated as CSVEASSYEQYF.

The rearrangement joins TRBV6-6 to TRBJ2-1, with 9 nucleotides matching TRBD2. The CDR3 extends over 16 amino acids. Trimming removed 5 bases from V and 13 bases from J; junction bases left unmatched: 18. Per the germline V gene, CDR1 is MNHNY and CDR2 is SVGAGI (reference sequence). The CDR3 DNA follows: TGTGCCAGCAGTCAGCGGGGGGTCGACTCCTTGCGTAAACAGTTCTTC. It is translated as CASSQRGVDSLRKQFF.